This TCR beta chain was sequenced for a study of blood T cell repertoires in COVID-19. Study-level background: Whether acute or convalescent, the COVID-19 samples came from the United States, Italy and Spain.

This CDR3 has 15 amino acids. With V trimmed by 2 bases and J by 4 bases, 7 bases remained unmatched. Germline V CDR1 and CDR2: MDHEN, SYDVKM. Authors' methods: Amplification of reference gene primers was used by the study to estimate nucleated cell counts. Assay used: immunoSEQ multiplex PCR; TCRdb lists only in-frame clones, some missing. The V and J calls and clone size are taken from that table; D and trimming were inferred from the DNA. The sample lists hundreds of thousands of clones, 70% to 85% occurring once. V gene TRBV28 combines with J gene TRBJ1-2; TRBD1 agrees at 7 bases. Sequencing was performed on peripheral blood. This clonotype was sampled from a woman of 80 years or more with acute or convalescent COVID-19. DNA for the CDR3: TGTGCCAGCAGTTTAGCCCGGACAGGACGCTATGGCTACACCTTC. Amino acid sequence: CASSLARTGRYGYTF.